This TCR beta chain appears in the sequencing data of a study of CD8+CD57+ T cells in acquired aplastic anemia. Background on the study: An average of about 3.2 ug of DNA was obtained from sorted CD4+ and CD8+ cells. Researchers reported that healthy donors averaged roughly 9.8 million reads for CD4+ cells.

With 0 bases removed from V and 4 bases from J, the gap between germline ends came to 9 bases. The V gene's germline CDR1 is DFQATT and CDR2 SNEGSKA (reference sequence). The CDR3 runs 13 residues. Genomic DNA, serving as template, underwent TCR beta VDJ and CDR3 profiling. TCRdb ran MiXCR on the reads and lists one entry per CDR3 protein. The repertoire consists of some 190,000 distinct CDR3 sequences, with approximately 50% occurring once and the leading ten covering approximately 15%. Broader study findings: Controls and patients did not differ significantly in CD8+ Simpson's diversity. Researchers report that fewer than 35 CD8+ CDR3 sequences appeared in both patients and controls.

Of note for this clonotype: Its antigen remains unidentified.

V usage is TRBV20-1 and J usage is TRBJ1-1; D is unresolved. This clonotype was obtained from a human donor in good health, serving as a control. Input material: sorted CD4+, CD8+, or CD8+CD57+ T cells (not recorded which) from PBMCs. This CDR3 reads CSARDTGGTEAFF. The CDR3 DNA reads TGCAGTGCTAGAGATACCGGTGGCACTGAAGCTTTCTTT.